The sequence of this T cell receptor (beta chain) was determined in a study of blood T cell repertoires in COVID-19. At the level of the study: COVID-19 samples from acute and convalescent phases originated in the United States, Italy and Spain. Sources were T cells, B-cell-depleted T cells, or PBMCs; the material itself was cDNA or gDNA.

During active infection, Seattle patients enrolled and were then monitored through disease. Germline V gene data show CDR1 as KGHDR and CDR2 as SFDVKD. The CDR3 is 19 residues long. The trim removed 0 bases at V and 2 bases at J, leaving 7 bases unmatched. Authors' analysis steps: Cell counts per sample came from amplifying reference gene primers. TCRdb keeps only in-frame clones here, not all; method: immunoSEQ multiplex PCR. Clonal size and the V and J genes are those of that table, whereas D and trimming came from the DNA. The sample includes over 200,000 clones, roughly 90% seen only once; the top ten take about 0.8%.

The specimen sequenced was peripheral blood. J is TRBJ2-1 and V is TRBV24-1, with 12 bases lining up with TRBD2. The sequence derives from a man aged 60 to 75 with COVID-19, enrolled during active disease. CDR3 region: CATSDLQASGRGTYNEQFF. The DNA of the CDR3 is TGTGCCACCAGTGATTTGCAGGCTAGCGGGAGGGGAACCTACAATGAGCAGTTCTTC.